A single sample gave rise to the 22 T cell receptor beta chains below, sequenced in a study of spatial heterogeneity in lung cancer. Study conclusions and caveats: Tracking of tumor mutation counts was seen in expanded intratumoral alpha and beta TCR counts.

For these TCRs, the target antigens are not known. Time point denoted: sample taken at primary tumor resection. TCRdb itself ran the 5' RACE reads through MiXCR, one entry per CDR3 protein. The profile shows around 10,000 distinct CDR3 sequences, 14% of them singletons. The sequencing here drew on lung tumor tissue, taken at surgery. These receptors originate from a male donor with early-stage non-small cell lung cancer.

By sample fraction, this clonotype is medium-sized. The V and J genes are TRBV7-8 and TRBJ2-1, with 7 bases identical to TRBD2. Trimming removed 1 base from V and 4 bases from J; junction bases left unmatched: 7. The germline gives CDR1 SGHVS, CDR2 FQNEAQ. There are 16 residues in the CDR3. This CDR3 is CASSLGGDYRYNEQFF. CDR3 coding DNA: TGTGCCAGCAGCTTAGGCGGGGACTACAGATACAATGAGCAGTTCTTC.

This clonotype has at least ten counts. This chain's CDR3 is CASSYGADTGELFF. The DNA for the CDR3 is TGTGCCAGCAGTTACGGGGCCGACACCGGGGAGCTGTTTTTT. This chain uses TRBV6-2 or TRBV6-3 with TRBJ2-2; D may be TRBD1 (5 bases). V lost 2 bases, J lost 3 bases, and 7 bases lay in between. The CDR3 has 14 residues. Per germline, CDR1 MNHEY and CDR2 SVGEGT.

This clonotype was seen repeatedly, ten times or more. This chain connects TRBV2 to TRBJ2-2; 7 nucleotides agree with TRBD1. The CDR3 is 14 residues long. J gave up 0 bases and V 9 bases, and 4 bases lay outside the gene matches. The V gene's germline CDR1 is SNHLY and CDR2 FYNNEI. The CDR3 DNA sequence: TGTGCCAGTACCGGGACAGCGAACACCGGGGAGCTGTTTTTT. Translated, it gives CASTGTANTGELFF.

By share, this clonotype counts as medium-sized. V is TRBV10-1 and J is TRBJ2-2, with a weak D call TRBD1 (7 bases). V was trimmed by 10 bases and J by 6 bases, leaving 15 bases between them. Germline lookup yields CDR1 WNHNN and CDR2 SYGVQD (reference sequence). The CDR3 runs to 13 residues. Here the CDR3 DNA reads TGCGCCACCGCGGGACAGCGCGCCGGGGAGCTGTTTTTT. Its protein product is CATAGQRAGELFF.

By share of the sample, this clonotype is medium-sized. The genes are TRBV14 and TRBJ1-1; D is unresolved. This CDR3 comprises 15 residues. The V and J ends lost 4 bases and 4 bases respectively, with 16 bases between them. CDR1 is SGHDN, CDR2 FVKESK, per germline. Here the CDR3 reads CASSRLLGEGTEAFF. The CDR3 region has the DNA TGTGCCAGCAGCCGGCTCCTGGGAGAAGGCACTGAAGCTTTCTTT.

This clonotype has a count of ten or more. V and J are TRBV3-1 and TRBJ1-5; TRBD1 is a possible D gene (5 bases). V was trimmed by 2 bases and J by 4 bases, leaving 9 bases between them. This CDR3 is built from 14 residues. The germline gives CDR1 LGHDT, CDR2 YNNKEL (reference sequence). The CDR3 loop is CASSQIAGNQPQHF. CDR3 sequence (DNA): TGTGCCAGCAGCCAAATAGCAGGGAATCAGCCCCAGCATTTT.

This clonotype was observed a single time. The genes are TRBV5-1 and TRBJ1-6, with D maybe TRBD1 (6 bases). The CDR3 extends over 11 amino acids. The germline V and J ends were trimmed by 3 bases and 16 bases, with 11 bases remaining between them. The germline V gene encodes CDR1 SGHRS and CDR2 YFSETQ. The CDR3 region has the DNA TGCGCCAGCAGCTCGGGGCAGGGGCTCCACTTT. Amino acid sequence: CASSSGQGLHF.

This clonotype was detected ten times or more. V gene TRBV27 combines with J gene TRBJ2-7; D is unresolved. Germline assignment: CDR1 MNHEY and CDR2 SMNVEV (reference sequence). This CDR3 has 14 amino acids. The V gene lost 2 bases and the J gene lost 3 bases, with 11 bases spanning the gap. The CDR3 loop reads CASSLGPELYEQYF. CDR3 nucleotide sequence: TGTGCCAGCAGTTTAGGACCGGAGCTCTACGAGCAGTACTTC.

This clonotype occurred many times. The genes are TRBV25-1 and TRBJ2-1, with TRBD2 matching 9 bases. Germline CDR1 and CDR2: MGHDK and SYGVNS. CDR3 size: 18 residues. V gave up 1 base and J gave up 0 bases; unmatched junction bases: 7. CDR3 sequence (DNA): TGTGCCAGCAGTGAATTTGCGGGAGGGTTAAGCTCCTACAATGAGCAGTTCTTC. Protein: CASSEFAGGLSSYNEQFF.

In its sample, this clonotype was seen many times. The chain combines TRBV3-1 with TRBJ2-5; D unresolved. Germline V gene data show CDR1 as LGHDT and CDR2 as YNNKEL (reference sequence). This CDR3 is built from 15 residues. Trimming removed 0 bases from V and 2 bases from J, with 10 bases in between. CDR3 amino acids: CASSQDREIQETQYF. The CDR3 DNA sequence: TGTGCCAGCAGCCAAGACCGAGAAATACAAGAGACCCAGTACTTC.

This clonotype occurred a few times. The genes are TRBV7-2 and TRBJ2-5, with TRBD2 matching 10 bases. Looked up from germline, CDR1 is SGHTA and CDR2 is FQGNSA. The CDR3 loop spans 16 amino acids. Trimming removed 0 bases from V and 1 base from J; junction bases left unmatched: 2. CDR3 residues: CASSLATSGAQETQYF. In nucleotides, the CDR3 is TGTGCCAGCAGCTTAGCAACTAGCGGGGCCCAAGAGACCCAGTACTTC.

This clonotype appeared many times. The chain is built from TRBV2 and TRBJ2-7, with D maybe TRBD1 (5 bases). The germline CDR1 and CDR2 sequences are SNHLY and FYNNEI. This CDR3 is built from 11 residues. Trimming pared 4 bases from V and 6 bases from J, leaving 7 bases between. The CDR3 spells CASSVRVEQYF. CDR3 sequence (DNA): TGTGCCAGCAGTGTCAGGGTCGAGCAGTACTTC. Combining the CDR3 with reference TRBV2 and TRBJ2-7 gives the whole variable domain EPEVTQTPSHQVTQMGQEVILRCVPISNHLYFYWYRQILGQKVEFLVSFYNNEISEKSEIFDDQFSVERPDGSNFTLKIRSTKLEDSAMYFCASSVRVEQYFGPGTRLTVT.

This clonotype was seen many times. J is TRBJ1-1 and V is TRBV7-2, with unresolved D. Per the germline V gene, CDR1 is SGHTA and CDR2 is FQGNSA. The V end was cut by 3 bases, the J end by 1 base, with 9 bases between. This CDR3 has 14 amino acids. DNA of the CDR3: TGTGCCAGCAGCTTCGATAGGGCGAACACTGAAGCTTTCTTT. Translating gives CASSFDRANTEAFF.

A few counts support this clonotype. A read error is possible here, since a much larger clone lies one base away. The V call is TRBV5-1, the J call TRBJ2-3, with D perhaps matching TRBD2 (5 bases). CDR1 and CDR2 from the germline V gene are SGHRS and YFSETQ. The CDR3 loop spans 15 amino acids. Trimming took off 0 bases at V and 3 bases at J, with 11 bases between the two ends. Written as DNA, the CDR3 is TGCGCCAGCAGCTTGGGAGGGTCGGGGACAGATACGCAGTATTTT. The encoded protein is CASSLGGSGTDTQYF.

This clonotype was recorded many times. The chain employs TRBV4-1 and TRBJ2-1, with 11 bases lining up with TRBD2. This CDR3 comprises 16 residues. Germline V gives CDR1 MGHRA, CDR2 YSYEKL. Trimming removed 4 bases from V and 4 bases from J; junction bases left unmatched: 6. As DNA, the CDR3 is TGCGCCAGCAGCCCGACTAGCGGGACGCGTTACAATGAGCAGTTCTTC. It codes for CASSPTSGTRYNEQFF.

Within the sample, this clonotype is medium-sized (0.01 to 0.1%). The gene calls are TRBV7-9 and TRBJ1-2, with D perhaps TRBD1 (6 bases). Per the germline V gene, CDR1 is SEHNR and CDR2 is FQNEAQ (reference sequence). V was shortened by 5 bases and J by 8 bases, with 15 bases between the two germline ends. The CDR3 covers 13 residues. The CDR3 loop reads CASSLGQQVGYTF. Written as DNA, the CDR3 is TGTGCCAGCAGCCTAGGACAGCAGGTCGGCTACACCTTC.

The sample holds many counts of this clonotype. V is TRBV29-1 and J is TRBJ2-5, with D perhaps given as TRBD1 or TRBD2 (5 bases each). Germline assignment: CDR1 SQVTM and CDR2 ANQGSEA. The V and J ends lost 4 bases and 1 base respectively, with 10 bases between them. CDR3 size: 13 residues. The CDR3 sequence: CSVVGEGQETQYF. CDR3 nucleotide sequence: TGCAGCGTTGTGGGGGAAGGCCAAGAGACCCAGTACTTC.

In this sample, this clonotype is large (0.1 to 1%). J is TRBJ2-3 and V is TRBV7-3; 8 nucleotides agree with TRBD2. J was trimmed by 4 bases and V by 5 bases; bases with no gene match: 8. The length of the CDR3 is 15 residues. Germline V CDR1 and CDR2: SGHTA, FQGTGA. In nucleotides, the CDR3 is TGTGCCAGCAGCGCTACTAGCGGTGAATCAGATACGCAGTATTTT. Protein: CASSATSGESDTQYF.

In its sample, this clonotype was seen many times. The chain carries TRBV7-2 and TRBJ2-7; 7 positions agree with TRBD2. V was pared by 6 bases and J by 6 bases, with 8 bases of the junction left unmatched. Germline CDR1 and CDR2: SGHTA and FQGNSA. This CDR3 has 13 residues. The CDR3 reads CASRLGGEGEQYF. For the CDR3, the DNA is TGTGCCAGCAGGTTGGGCGGGGAGGGCGAGCAGTACTTC. The entire variable domain, with the rest obtained from reference TRBV7-2 and TRBJ2-7, is as follows: GAGVSQSPSNKVTEKGKDVELRCDPISGHTALYWYRQSLGQGLEFLIYFQGNSAPDKSGLPSDRFSAERTGGSVSTLTIQRTQQEDSAVYLCASRLGGEGEQYFGPGTRLTVT.

This clonotype was observed at least ten times. V and J are TRBV4-2 and TRBJ2-5; 8 nucleotides align to TRBD2. The CDR3 is made up of 16 amino acids. V lost 1 base and J lost 3; bases outside the gene matches: 7. Germline lookup yields CDR1 LGHNA and CDR2 YNFKEQ. The CDR3, as DNA: TGTGCCAGCAGCCAAGCCTACGGGAGGGCCGAAGAGACCCAGTACTTC. It specifies CASSQAYGRAEETQYF.

The chain combines TRBV6-2 or TRBV6-3 with TRBJ2-3; TRBD2 might be the D (5 bases). V was clipped by 5 bases and J by 8 bases, with 23 bases between them. Germline-derived CDR1 and CDR2 are MNHEY and SVGEGT. The CDR3 extends over 16 amino acids. The CDR3 protein is CASSPLTYTEGTTQYF. In DNA, the CDR3 is TGTGCCAGCAGTCCCCTTACCTACACCGAGGGAACTACGCAGTATTTT.

This clonotype is termed medium-sized. The chain uses TRBV5-1 and TRBJ1-1; a weak D match, TRBD1 (5 bases). This CDR3 has 14 amino acids. V was clipped by 4 bases and J by 1 base, with 11 bases between them. The germline gives CDR1 SGHRS, CDR2 YFSETQ. The CDR3 bases are TGCGCCAGCAGCAAGGGGTCGGGGAACACTGAAGCTTTCTTT. Translation: CASSKGSGNTEAFF. The full variable domain, its missing parts supplied by reference TRBV5-1 and TRBJ1-1, is KAGVTQTPRYLIKTRGQQVTLSCSPISGHRSVSWYQQTPGQGLQFLFEYFSETQRNKGNFPGRFSGRQFSNSRSEMNVSTLELGDSALYLCASSKGSGNTEAFFGQGTRLTVV.